This record looks at one TCR beta chain sequence and its context. Its antigen is currently unknown. This record belongs to a study of T cell responses to AZD1222 COVID-19 vaccine. Whole-study results and caveats: Distributed over spike, vaccine-associated CD4 TCRs predominated at 160-218 and 743-854. The study reported that nearly half of spike-specific TCRs target unmutated variant regions.

Libraries were prepared by immunoSEQ multiplex PCR; TCRdb keeps only in-frame clonotypes and omits some of them. The profile covers 60,000 to 75,000 clones, with approximately 90% appearing a single time and approximately 5.4% taken by the ten largest. This TCR was recovered from an adult in good health. Sequences were derived from peripheral blood, sampled on day 0 of AZD1222 vaccination.

CDR3: CASSQDRDNTEAFF. The CDR3 nucleotides read TGCGCCAGCAGCCAAGACAGGGATAACACTGAAGCTTTCTTT. The V and J genes are TRBV4-1 and TRBJ1-1; maybe TRBD1 (5 bases). Trimming removed 0 bases from V and 2 bases from J, with 7 bases in between. The germline CDR1 and CDR2 sequences are MGHRA and YSYEKL. The CDR3 is made up of 14 amino acids.